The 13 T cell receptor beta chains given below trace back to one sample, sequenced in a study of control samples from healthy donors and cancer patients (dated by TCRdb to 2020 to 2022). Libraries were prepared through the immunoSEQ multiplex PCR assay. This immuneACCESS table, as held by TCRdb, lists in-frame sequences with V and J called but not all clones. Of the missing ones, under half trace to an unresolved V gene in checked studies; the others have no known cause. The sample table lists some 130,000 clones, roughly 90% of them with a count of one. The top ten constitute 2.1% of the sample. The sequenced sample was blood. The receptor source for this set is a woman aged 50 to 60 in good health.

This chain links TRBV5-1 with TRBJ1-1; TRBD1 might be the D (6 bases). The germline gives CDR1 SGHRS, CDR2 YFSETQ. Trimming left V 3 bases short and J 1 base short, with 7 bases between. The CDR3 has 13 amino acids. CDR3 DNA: TGCGCCAGCAGCTGGACAGCGAACACTGAAGCTTTCTTT. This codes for CASSWTANTEAFF.

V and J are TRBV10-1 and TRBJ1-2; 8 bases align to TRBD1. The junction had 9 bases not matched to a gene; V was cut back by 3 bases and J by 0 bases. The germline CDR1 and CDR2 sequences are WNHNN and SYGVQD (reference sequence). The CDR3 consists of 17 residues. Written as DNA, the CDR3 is TGCGCCAGCAGTGAACGCGTGACAGGGGAACCTAACTATGGCTACACCTTC. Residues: CASSERVTGEPNYGYTF.

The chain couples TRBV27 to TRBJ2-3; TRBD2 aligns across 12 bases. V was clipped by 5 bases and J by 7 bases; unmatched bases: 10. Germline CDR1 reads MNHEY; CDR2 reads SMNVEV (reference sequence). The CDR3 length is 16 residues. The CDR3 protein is CASSVGLAGLVNTQYF. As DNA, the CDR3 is TGTGCCAGCAGTGTGGGACTAGCGGGTTTGGTTAATACGCAGTATTTT.

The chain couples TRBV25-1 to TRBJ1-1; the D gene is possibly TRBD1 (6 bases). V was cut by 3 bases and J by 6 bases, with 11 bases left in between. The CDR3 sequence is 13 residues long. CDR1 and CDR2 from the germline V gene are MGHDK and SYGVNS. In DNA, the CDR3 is TGTGCCAGCAGTGAGTCCACAGGGTCTGAAGCTTTCTTT. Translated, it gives CASSESTGSEAFF.

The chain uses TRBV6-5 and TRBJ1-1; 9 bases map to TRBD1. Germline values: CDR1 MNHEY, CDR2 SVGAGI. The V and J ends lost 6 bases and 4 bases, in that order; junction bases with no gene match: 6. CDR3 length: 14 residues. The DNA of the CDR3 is TGTGCCAGCAGGCCACCGACAGGGGGCACTGAAGCTTTCTTT. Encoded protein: CASRPPTGGTEAFF.

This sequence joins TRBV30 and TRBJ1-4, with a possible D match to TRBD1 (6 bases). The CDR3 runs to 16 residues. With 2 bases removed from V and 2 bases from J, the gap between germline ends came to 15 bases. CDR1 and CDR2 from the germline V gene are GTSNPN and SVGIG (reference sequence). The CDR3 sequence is CAWSRFRGPTNEKLFF. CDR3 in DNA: TGTGCCTGGAGTAGGTTCAGGGGCCCGACTAATGAAAAACTGTTTTTT.

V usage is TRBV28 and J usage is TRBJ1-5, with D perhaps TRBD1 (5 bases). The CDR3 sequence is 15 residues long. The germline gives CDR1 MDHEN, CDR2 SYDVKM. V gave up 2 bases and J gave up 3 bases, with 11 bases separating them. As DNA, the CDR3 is TGTGCCAGCAGTTTAGGCCAGGGCAACAATCAGCCCCAGCATTTT. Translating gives CASSLGQGNNQPQHF. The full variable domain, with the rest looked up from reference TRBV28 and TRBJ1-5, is DVKVTQSSRYLVKRTGEKVFLECVQDMDHENMFWYRQDPGLGLRLIYFSYDVKMKEKGDIPEGYSVSREKKERFSLILESASTNQTSMYLCASSLGQGNNQPQHFGDGTRLSIL.

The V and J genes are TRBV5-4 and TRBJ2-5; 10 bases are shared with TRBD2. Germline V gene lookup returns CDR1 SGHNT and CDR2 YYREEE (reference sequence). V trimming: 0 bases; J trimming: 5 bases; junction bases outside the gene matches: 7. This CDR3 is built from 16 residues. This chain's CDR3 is CASSLGSGRARETQYF. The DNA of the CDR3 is TGTGCCAGCAGCTTGGGAAGCGGGAGGGCGCGGGAGACCCAGTACTTC.

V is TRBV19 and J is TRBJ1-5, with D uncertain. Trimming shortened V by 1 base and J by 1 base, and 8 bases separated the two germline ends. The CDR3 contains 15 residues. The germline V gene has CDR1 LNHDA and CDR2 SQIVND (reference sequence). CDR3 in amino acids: CASSIVEGSNQPQHF. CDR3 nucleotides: TGTGCCAGTAGTATAGTTGAAGGGAGCAATCAGCCCCAGCATTTT.

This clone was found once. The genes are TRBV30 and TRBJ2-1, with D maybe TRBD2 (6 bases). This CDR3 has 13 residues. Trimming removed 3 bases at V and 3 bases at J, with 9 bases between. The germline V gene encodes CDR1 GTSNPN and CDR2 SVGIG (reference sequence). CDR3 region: CAWSPSVYNEQFF. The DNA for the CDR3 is TGTGCCTGGAGCCCTAGCGTCTACAATGAGCAGTTCTTC.

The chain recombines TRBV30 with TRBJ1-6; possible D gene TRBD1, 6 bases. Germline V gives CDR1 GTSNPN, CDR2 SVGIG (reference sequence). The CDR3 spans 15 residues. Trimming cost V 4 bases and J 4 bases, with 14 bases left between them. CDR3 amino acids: CAWTPDSSYNSPLHF. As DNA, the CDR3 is TGTGCCTGGACCCCGGACAGTTCTTATAATTCACCCCTCCACTTT. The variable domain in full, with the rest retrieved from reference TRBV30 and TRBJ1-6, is SQTIHQWPATLVQPVGSPLSLECTVEGTSNPNLYWYRQAAGRGLQLLFYSVGIGQISSEVPQNLSASRPQDRQFILSSKKLLLSDSGFYLCAWTPDSSYNSPLHFGNGTRLTVT.

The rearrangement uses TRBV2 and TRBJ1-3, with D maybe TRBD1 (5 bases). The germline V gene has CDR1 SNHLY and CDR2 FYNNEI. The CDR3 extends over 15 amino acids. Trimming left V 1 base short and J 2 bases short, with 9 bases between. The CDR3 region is CASSEGGIPGNTIYF. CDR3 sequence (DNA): TGTGCCAGCAGTGAAGGGGGGATTCCTGGAAACACCATATATTTT. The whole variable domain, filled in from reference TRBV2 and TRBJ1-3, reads EPEVTQTPSHQVTQMGQEVILRCVPISNHLYFYWYRQILGQKVEFLVSFYNNEISEKSEIFDDQFSVERPDGSNFTLKIRSTKLEDSAMYFCASSEGGIPGNTIYFGEGSWLTVV.

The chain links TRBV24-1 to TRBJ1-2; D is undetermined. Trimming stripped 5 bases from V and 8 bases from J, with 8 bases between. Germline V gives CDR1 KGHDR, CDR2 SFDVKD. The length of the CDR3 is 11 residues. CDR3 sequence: CATSGLLGYTF. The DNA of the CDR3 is TGTGCCACCAGTGGCCTCTTAGGCTACACCTTC.